This T cell receptor (beta chain) was observed in a study of blood T cell repertoires in COVID-19. About the research overall: Donors in the United States, Italy and Spain gave samples during acute or convalescent COVID-19.

As handled by the study authors: Reference gene primer amplification in the assay estimated nucleated cell counts. Sequencing was performed with immunoSEQ multiplex PCR; in TCRdb, only in-frame clones are kept and a portion is missing. V and J calls and clone size are as listed in that table; D and trimming were resolved from the DNA. This table has under 200,000 clones, around 84% appearing once. This CDR3 contains 15 residues. Per the germline V gene, CDR1 is SGHTA and CDR2 is FQGNSA. The J segment lost 1 base and the V segment lost 4 bases, leaving 4 bases of the junction unmatched. The sequence came from a man between 50 and 59 years old with active or convalescent COVID-19. Sequenced: peripheral blood. This chain uses TRBV7-2 with TRBJ2-1, with 7 positions matching TRBD2. CDR3 coding DNA: TGTGCCAGCAGCTCAGGCGGGAGATCCTACAATGAGCAGTTCTTC. This encodes CASSSGGRSYNEQFF.